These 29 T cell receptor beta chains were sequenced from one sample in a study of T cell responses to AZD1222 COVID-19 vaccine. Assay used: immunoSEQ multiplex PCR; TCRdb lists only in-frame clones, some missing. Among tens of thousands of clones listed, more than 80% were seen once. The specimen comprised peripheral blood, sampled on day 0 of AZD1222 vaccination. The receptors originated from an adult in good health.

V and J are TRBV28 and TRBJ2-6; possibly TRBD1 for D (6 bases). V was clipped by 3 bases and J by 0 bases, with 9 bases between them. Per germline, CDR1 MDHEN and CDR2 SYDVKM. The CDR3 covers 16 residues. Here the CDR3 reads CASSLTGFSGANVLTF. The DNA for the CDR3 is TGTGCCAGCAGTTTGACAGGCTTCTCTGGGGCCAACGTCCTGACTTTC.

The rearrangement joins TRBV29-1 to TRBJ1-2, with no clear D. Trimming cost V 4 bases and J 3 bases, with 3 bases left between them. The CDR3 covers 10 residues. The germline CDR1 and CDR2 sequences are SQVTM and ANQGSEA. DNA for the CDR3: TGCAGCGTTGGATACTATGGCTACACCTTC. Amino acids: CSVGYYGYTF.

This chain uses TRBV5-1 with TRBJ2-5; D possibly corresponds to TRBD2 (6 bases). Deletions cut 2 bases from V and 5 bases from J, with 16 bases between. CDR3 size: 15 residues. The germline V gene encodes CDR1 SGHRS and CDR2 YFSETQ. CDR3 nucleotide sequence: TGCGCCAGCAGCTTACAAACCTCAGGGAGGGAGACCCAGTACTTC. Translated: CASSLQTSGRETQYF.

In DNA form, the CDR3 reads TGTGCCAGCAACGTTGGGGGACTAGCGGGGTATGCTAGCACAGATACGCAGTATTTT. It is translated as CASNVGGLAGYASTDTQYF. The V call is TRBV28, the J call TRBJ2-3; 13 bases fit TRBD2. Trimming took 7 bases from V and 0 from J; bases not matched to a gene: 13. The CDR3 has 19 amino acids. The germline V gene has CDR1 MDHEN and CDR2 SYDVKM.

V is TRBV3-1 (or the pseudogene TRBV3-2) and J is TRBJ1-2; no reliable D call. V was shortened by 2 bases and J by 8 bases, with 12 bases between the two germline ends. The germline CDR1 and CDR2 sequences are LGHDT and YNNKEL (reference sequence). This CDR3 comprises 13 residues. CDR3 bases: TGTGCCAGCAGCCAACGGACGGAGCGGGGCTACACCTTC. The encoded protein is CASSQRTERGYTF.

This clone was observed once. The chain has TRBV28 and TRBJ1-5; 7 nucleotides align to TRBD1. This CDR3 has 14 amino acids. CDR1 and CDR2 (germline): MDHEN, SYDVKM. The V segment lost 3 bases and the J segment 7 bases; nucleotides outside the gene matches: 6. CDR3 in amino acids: CASSFDRESQPQHF. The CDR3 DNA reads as TGTGCCAGCAGTTTTGACAGGGAATCCCAGCCCCAGCATTTT.

This CDR3 is CASSESRNQETQYF. The CDR3 DNA sequence: TGCGCCAGCAGTGAGTCGAGAAACCAAGAGACCCAGTACTTC. The chain couples TRBV10-2 to TRBJ2-5, with D unclear. Germline assignment: CDR1 WSHSY and CDR2 SAAADI. The CDR3 extends over 14 amino acids. Trimming shortened V by 0 bases and J by 0 bases, and 5 bases separated the two germline ends.

The DNA for the CDR3 is TGTGCCAGCAGCCAAGTAGGGGGGAGTGAGACCCAGTACTTC. Translation gives CASSQVGGSETQYF. The chain joins TRBV3-1 (or the pseudogene TRBV3-2) to TRBJ2-5; D assignment may be TRBD1 or TRBD2 (6 bases each). Looked up from germline, CDR1 is LGHDT and CDR2 is YNNKEL (reference sequence). The CDR3 has 14 residues. V lost 1 base and J 5 bases, leaving 11 bases between the germline ends.

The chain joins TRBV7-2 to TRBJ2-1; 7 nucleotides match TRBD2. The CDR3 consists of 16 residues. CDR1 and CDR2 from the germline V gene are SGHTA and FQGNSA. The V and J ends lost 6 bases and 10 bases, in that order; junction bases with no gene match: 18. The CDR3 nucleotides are TGTGCCAGCAGACCTCCTATTTTAGCGGGCCCCACCGAGCAGTTCTTC. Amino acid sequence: CASRPPILAGPTEQFF.

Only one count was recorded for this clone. This chain's CDR3 is CASGDRDEKLFF. The CDR3, as DNA: TGTGCCAGCGGGGACAGGGACGAAAAACTGTTTTTT. The genes are TRBV6-5 and TRBJ1-4; 9 bases map to TRBD1. In germline, CDR1 is MNHEY, CDR2 SVGAGI. The length of the CDR3 is 12 residues. Germline trimming cut 8 bases from V and 8 bases from J; bases unmatched to any gene: 3.

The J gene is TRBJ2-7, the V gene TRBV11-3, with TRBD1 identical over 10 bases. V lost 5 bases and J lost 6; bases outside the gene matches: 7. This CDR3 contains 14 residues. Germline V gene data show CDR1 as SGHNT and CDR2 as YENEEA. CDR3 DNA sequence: TGTGCCAGCAGCCTTCGACAGGGGGCTGGCGAGCAGTACTTC. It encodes CASSLRQGAGEQYF. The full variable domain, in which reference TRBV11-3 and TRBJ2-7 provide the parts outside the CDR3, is EAGVVQSPRYKIIEKKQPVAFWCNPISGHNTLYWYLQNLGQGPELLIRYENEEAVDDSQLPKDRFSAERLKGVDSTLKIQPAELGDSAVYLCASSLRQGAGEQYFGPGTRLTVT.

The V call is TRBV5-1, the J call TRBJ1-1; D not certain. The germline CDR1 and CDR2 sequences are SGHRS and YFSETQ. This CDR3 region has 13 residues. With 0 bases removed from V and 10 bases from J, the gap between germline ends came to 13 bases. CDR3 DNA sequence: TGCGCCAGCAGCTTGGATGGGGTTTTAGGAGCTTTCTTT. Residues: CASSLDGVLGAFF.

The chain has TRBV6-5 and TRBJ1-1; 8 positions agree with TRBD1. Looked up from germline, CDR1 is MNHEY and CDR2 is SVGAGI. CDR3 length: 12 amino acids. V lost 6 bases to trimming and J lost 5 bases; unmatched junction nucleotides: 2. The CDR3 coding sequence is TGTGCCAGCAGGACAGGGGTGACTGAAGCTTTCTTT. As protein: CASRTGVTEAFF.

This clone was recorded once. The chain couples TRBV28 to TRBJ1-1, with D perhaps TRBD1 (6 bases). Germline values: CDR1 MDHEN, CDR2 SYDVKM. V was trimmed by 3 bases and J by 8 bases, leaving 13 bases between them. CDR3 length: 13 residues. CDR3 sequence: CASSFYSGTEAFF. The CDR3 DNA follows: TGTGCCAGCAGTTTCTATTCGGGGACAGAAGCTTTCTTT.

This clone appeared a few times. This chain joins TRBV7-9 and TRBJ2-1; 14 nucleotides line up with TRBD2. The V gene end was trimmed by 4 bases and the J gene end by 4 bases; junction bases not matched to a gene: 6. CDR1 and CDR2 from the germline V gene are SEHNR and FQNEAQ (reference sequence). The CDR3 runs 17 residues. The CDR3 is CASSSAGLAGGYNEQFF. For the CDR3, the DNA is TGTGCCAGCAGCTCCGCAGGACTAGCGGGAGGTTACAATGAGCAGTTCTTC.

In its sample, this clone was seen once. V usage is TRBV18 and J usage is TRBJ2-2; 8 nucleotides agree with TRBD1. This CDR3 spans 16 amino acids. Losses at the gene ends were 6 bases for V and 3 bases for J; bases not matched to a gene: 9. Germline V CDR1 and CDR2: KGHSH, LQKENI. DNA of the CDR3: TGTGCCAGCTCTATCGGACAGGGAGGTTACACCGGGGAGCTGTTTTTT. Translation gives CASSIGQGGYTGELFF.

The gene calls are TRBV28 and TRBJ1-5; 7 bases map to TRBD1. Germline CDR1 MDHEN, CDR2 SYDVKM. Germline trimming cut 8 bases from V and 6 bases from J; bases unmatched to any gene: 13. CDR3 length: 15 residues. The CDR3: CASDELGTVPQPQHF. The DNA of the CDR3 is TGTGCCAGCGACGAACTTGGGACAGTTCCTCAGCCCCAGCATTTT.

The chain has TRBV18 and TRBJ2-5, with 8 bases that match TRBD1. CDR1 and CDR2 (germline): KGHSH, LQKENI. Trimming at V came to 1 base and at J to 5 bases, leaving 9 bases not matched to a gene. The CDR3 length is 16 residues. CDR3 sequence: CASSPLVWTGSETQYF. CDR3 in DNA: TGTGCCAGCTCACCACTGGTATGGACAGGGAGCGAGACCCAGTACTTC.

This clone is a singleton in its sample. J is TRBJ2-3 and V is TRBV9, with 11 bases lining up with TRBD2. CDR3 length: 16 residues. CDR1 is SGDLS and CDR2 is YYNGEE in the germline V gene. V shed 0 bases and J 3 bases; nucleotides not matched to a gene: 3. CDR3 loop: CASSVGASGRTDTQYF. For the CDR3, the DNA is TGTGCCAGCAGCGTAGGTGCTAGCGGGAGGACAGATACGCAGTATTTT.

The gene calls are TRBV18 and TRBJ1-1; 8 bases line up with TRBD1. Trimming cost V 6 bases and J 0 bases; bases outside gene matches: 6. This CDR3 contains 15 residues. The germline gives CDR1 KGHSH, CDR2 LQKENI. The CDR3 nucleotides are TGTGCCAGCTCTCCGGGACAGGCCTTGAACACTGAAGCTTTCTTT. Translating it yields CASSPGQALNTEAFF.

CDR3 protein: CASSLGFAGPNNEQFF. CDR3 in DNA: TGCGCCAGCAGCTTGGGGTTTGCGGGACCGAACAATGAGCAGTTCTTC. The chain combines TRBV5-1 with TRBJ2-1; D might be TRBD2 (6 bases). The V end lost 0 bases, the J end lost 5 bases, and 15 bases lay between the germline ends. Germline CDR1 reads SGHRS; CDR2 reads YFSETQ. The CDR3 is 16 amino acids.

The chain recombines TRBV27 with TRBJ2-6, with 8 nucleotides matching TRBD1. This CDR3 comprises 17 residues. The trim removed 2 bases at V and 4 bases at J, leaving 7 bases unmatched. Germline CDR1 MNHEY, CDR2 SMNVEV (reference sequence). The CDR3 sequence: CASSLAWTGSGANVLTF. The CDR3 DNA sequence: TGTGCCAGCAGTTTAGCCTGGACAGGGTCCGGGGCCAACGTCCTGACTTTC.

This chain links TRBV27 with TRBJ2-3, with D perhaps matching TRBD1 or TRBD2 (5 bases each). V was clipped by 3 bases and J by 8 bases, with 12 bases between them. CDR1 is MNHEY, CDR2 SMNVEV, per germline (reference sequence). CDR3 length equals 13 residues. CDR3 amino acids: CASSFPGRGTQYF. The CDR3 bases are TGTGCCAGCAGTTTCCCGGGAAGGGGTACGCAGTATTTT.

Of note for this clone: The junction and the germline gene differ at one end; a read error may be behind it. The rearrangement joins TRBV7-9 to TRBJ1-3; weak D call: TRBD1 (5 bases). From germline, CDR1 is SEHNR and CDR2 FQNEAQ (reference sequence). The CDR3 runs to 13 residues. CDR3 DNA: TGTGCCAGCTTCCCCGGGGACGGAAGCACCATATATTTT. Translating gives CASFPGDGSTIYF.

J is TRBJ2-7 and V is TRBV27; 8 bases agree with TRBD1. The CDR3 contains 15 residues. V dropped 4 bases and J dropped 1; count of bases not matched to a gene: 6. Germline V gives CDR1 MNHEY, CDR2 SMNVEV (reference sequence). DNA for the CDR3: TGTGCCAGCAGTTCGCGGACAGGGCTGTCCTACGAGCAGTACTTC. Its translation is CASSSRTGLSYEQYF.

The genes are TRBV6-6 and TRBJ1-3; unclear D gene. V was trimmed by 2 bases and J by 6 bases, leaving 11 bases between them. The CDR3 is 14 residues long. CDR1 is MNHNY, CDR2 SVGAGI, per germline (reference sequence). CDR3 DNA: TGTGCCAGCAGTTACACAGTCCAGCAAAACACCATATATTTT. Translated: CASSYTVQQNTIYF.

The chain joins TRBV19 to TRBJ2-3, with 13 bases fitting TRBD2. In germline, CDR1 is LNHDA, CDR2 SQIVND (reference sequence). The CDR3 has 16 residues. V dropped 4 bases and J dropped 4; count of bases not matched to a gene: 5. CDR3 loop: CASSKRTSGRSDTQYF. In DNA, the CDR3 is TGTGCCAGTAGTAAACGGACTAGCGGGAGATCAGATACGCAGTATTTT.

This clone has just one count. The CDR3, as DNA: TGCGCCAGCAGGGATAGCGGAAGTTACAATGAGCAGTTCTTC. Residues: CASRDSGSYNEQFF. The chain joins TRBV23-1 to TRBJ2-1; weak D call: TRBD2 (6 bases). TRBV23-1 is an ORF; its function is uncertain. V gave up 6 bases and J gave up 4 bases, with 13 bases separating them. CDR3 length equals 14 residues.

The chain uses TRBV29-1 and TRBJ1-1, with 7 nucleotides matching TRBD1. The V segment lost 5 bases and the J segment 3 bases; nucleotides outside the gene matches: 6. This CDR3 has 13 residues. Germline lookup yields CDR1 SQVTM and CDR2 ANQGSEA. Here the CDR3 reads CSVTRGEDTEAFF. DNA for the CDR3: TGCAGCGTTACCAGGGGGGAGGACACTGAAGCTTTCTTT.